Shown below are 2 T cell receptor beta chains from a single sample sequenced in a study of cytomegalovirus exposure and HLA in healthy donors. Generated by immunoSEQ multiplex PCR, the TCRdb table keeps only in-frame clones and is missing some. The sample records some 48,000 clones, approximately 88% being singletons. Sequenced sample: PBMCs. These receptors originate from a woman aged 25 to 39 in good health and CMV-seronegative.

V and J are TRBV7-2 and TRBJ2-1; 10 bases line up with TRBD1. Trimming removed 4 bases from V and 5 bases from J; junction bases left unmatched: 5. CDR3 size: 15 residues. Germline loops: CDR1 SGHTA, CDR2 FQGNSA. CDR3 DNA sequence: TGTGCCAGCAGCTCTCGACAGGGGGCGAACAATGAGCAGTTCTTC. Translating it yields CASSSRQGANNEQFF. Complete variable domain (other parts from reference TRBV7-2 and TRBJ2-1): GAGVSQSPSNKVTEKGKDVELRCDPISGHTALYWYRQSLGQGLEFLIYFQGNSAPDKSGLPSDRFSAERTGGSVSTLTIQRTQQEDSAVYLCASSSRQGANNEQFFGPGTRLTVL.

This chain joins TRBV29-1 and TRBJ2-1, with D tentatively TRBD1 (5 bases). V gave up 7 bases and J gave up 10 bases, with 5 bases separating them. The length of the CDR3 is 8 residues. Germline CDR1 reads SQVTM; CDR2 reads ANQGSEA. CDR3 in amino acids: CSAGEQFF. For the CDR3, the DNA is TGCAGCGCAGGGGAGCAGTTCTTC.